This T cell receptor (beta chain) was sequenced during a study of blood T cell repertoires in COVID-19. In the study overall: Samples representing acute and convalescent COVID-19 were sourced from the United States, Italy and Spain. From T cells, B-cell-depleted T cells, or PBMCs came the material, which was cDNA or gDNA.

As originally analysed: Amplified reference gene primers provided the basis for estimating nucleated cell counts. Data came from immunoSEQ multiplex PCR; TCRdb stores just in-frame clones and leaves some out. The V and J calls and clone size were taken over from that table, and D and trimming were inferred from the DNA. The sample has 85,000 to 100,000 clones, around 84% seen once; the top ten hold under 15%. CDR3 size: 15 residues. V was cut by 4 bases and J by 0 bases, with 11 bases left in between. The germline V gene encodes CDR1 SGDLS and CDR2 YYNGEE. This clone was recorded once. This TCR was recovered from an older woman in a cohort sampled during active or convalescent COVID-19. Sequenced sample: peripheral blood. The chain links TRBV9 to TRBJ1-3, with D uncertain. The chain's CDR3 is CASSSGLSSGNTIYF. Here the CDR3 DNA reads TGTGCCAGCAGCTCCGGACTGAGCTCTGGAAACACCATATATTTT.